A selection of T cell receptor beta chains follows, all from one sample in a study of cytomegalovirus exposure and HLA in healthy donors. Clones were read by immunoSEQ multiplex PCR, and TCRdb kept only the in-frame ones, dropping some. The sample includes approximately 100,000 clones, 85% to 90% of them seen just once. Sequenced input: PBMCs. Source of these receptors: a woman under 30 in good health and CMV-seronegative. The CDR3 runs from the conserved cysteine through the conserved F or W. D genes are given only for firm matches. Where a row states a size, it is once, few, many or the class of an expanded clone; other rows omit it.

CDR3,DNA,D,V,J,size
CASSLNTGTYNEQFF,TGTGCCAGCAGCTTAAACACAGGAACCTACAATGAGCAGTTCTTC,.,TRBV7-9,TRBJ2-1,.
CSRDRGRGYTF,TGCTCCAGAGACAGGGGGAGGGGCTACACCTTC,TRBD1,TRBV20-1,TRBJ1-2,.
CASSLDTRGPYNEQFF,TGTGCCAGCAGCTTAGATACTCGCGGGCCCTACAATGAGCAGTTCTTC,.,TRBV11-3,TRBJ2-1,.
CASSPKPGADTQYF,TGCGCCAGCAGCCCTAAGCCCGGAGCAGATACGCAGTATTTT,.,TRBV4-3,TRBJ2-3,.
CASSLGTGANYGYTF,TGTGCCAGCAGCTTAGGAACGGGGGCTAACTATGGCTACACCTTC,.,TRBV7-2,TRBJ1-2,once
CASSLDYRGTEAFF,TGTGCCAGCAGCTTAGATTACAGGGGCACTGAAGCTTTCTTT,TRBD1,TRBV7-2,TRBJ1-1,.
CASSVGTTSYEQYF,TGTGCCAGCAGCGTAGGGACTACTTCCTACGAGCAGTACTTC,.,TRBV9,TRBJ2-7,.
CASSLTTPGTYEQYF,TGTGCCAGCAGTCTAACGACTCCGGGGACCTACGAGCAGTACTTC,.,TRBV28,TRBJ2-7,.
CASSLVLGTAYNEQFF,TGTGCCAGCAGCTTAGTCCTCGGGACAGCCTACAATGAGCAGTTCTTC,TRBD1,TRBV7-2,TRBJ2-1,.
CASSLLGGAGRYEQYF,TGTGCCAGCAGCTTGTTGGGGGGAGCGGGTCGGTACGAGCAGTACTTC,.,TRBV5-6,TRBJ2-7,.
CASSGAGNTIYF,TGTGCCAGCAGCGGAGCGGGGAACACCATATATTTT,.,TRBV9,TRBJ1-3,.
CASRFWGGQGTEAFF,TGTGCCAGCAGGTTCTGGGGTGGACAGGGAACTGAAGCTTTCTTT,TRBD1,TRBV2,TRBJ1-1,.
CSVGALSGGVGNEQFF,TGCAGCGTTGGGGCCCTTAGCGGGGGCGTTGGGAATGAGCAGTTCTTC,TRBD2,TRBV29-1,TRBJ2-1,.
CASSQEPGQQSYEQYF,TGTGCCAGCTCACAAGAGCCTGGACAGCAAAGCTACGAGCAGTACTTC,.,TRBV18,TRBJ2-7,.
CASSLAGFYEQYF,TGTGCCAGCAGTCTAGCGGGATTCTACGAGCAGTACTTC,TRBD2,TRBV28,TRBJ2-7,.
CASSDGLVAYEQYF,TGTGCCAGCAGTGACGGACTAGTGGCCTACGAGCAGTACTTC,TRBD2,TRBV6-5,TRBJ2-7,.
CASSYHRGPGELFF,TGTGCCAGCAGTTACCACAGGGGACCCGGGGAGCTGTTTTTT,TRBD1,TRBV27,TRBJ2-2,.